What follows is one TCR beta chain and its context. How the authors handled the data: How many nucleated cells were present was estimated from reference gene primer amplification. Data came from immunoSEQ multiplex PCR; TCRdb stores just in-frame clones and leaves some out. V and J calls and clone size are as listed in that table; D and trimming were resolved from the DNA. The sample comprises a few hundred thousand clones, less than 90% of which are singletons, and more than 4% rests with the top ten. These data are taken from a study of blood T cell repertoires in COVID-19. The wider study: Researchers got acute and convalescent COVID-19 samples from the United States, Italy and Spain.

J was trimmed by 1 base and V by 2 bases; bases with no gene match: 5. Germline lookup yields CDR1 SGHDT and CDR2 YYEEEE. The CDR3 covers 16 residues. Living in about two dozen US areas, the participants were between roughly 18 and 90 years of age. Before they entered the study, exposed participants had met a COVID-19 case within 2 weeks. The receptor was isolated from a young woman who had been exposed to COVID-19. The sample consisted of PBMCs or T cells enriched from blood (not recorded which). This chain uses TRBV5-6 with TRBJ2-1, with 8 nucleotides matching TRBD1. The CDR3 protein is CASSFPDRASYNEQFF. CDR3 DNA sequence: TGTGCCAGCAGCTTCCCGGACAGGGCTTCCTACAATGAGCAGTTCTTC.